This entry lists 5 T cell receptor beta chains sequenced from one sample in a study of post-analysis software for immune sequencing data. Study-wide results and caveats: Patients carried roughly five TRBV segments more frequently than controls did, and TRBV5-6, TRBV5-1 and TRBV20-1 were among them.

These receptors have no identified antigens. TCR beta libraries were prepared from cDNA with unique molecular identifiers. Each CDR3 protein gets one entry after TCRdb re-called the PCR reads with MiXCR. The sample has a few hundred thousand distinct CDR3 sequences, 36% seen once; the top ten hold under 5.5%. Sequencing was done on a sample of blood. These receptors all stem from a girl between 10 and 17 years old with multiple sclerosis.

V usage is TRBV19 and J usage is TRBJ1-2, with D perhaps matching TRBD1 (6 bases). The V and J ends lost 6 bases and 6 bases respectively, with 20 bases between them. CDR3 length: 15 residues. Germline V lookup: CDR1 LNHDA, CDR2 SQIVND (reference sequence). In DNA form, the CDR3 reads TGTGCCAGTAGCTCCGGCCAGGGGTTCTACCATGGCTACACCTTC. This sequence encodes CASSSGQGFYHGYTF.

As regards this clonotype: A read error is possible here, since a much larger clone lies one base away. V is TRBV5-1 and J is TRBJ1-2; D possibly corresponds to TRBD1 (5 bases). There are 14 residues in the CDR3. Looked up from germline, CDR1 is SGHRS and CDR2 is YFSETQ. V gave up 0 bases and J gave up 5 bases, with 11 bases separating them. The CDR3 sequence: CASSLGGGRYGYTF. CDR3 nucleotides: TGCGCCAGCAGCTTGGGGGGCGGAAGATATGGCTACACCTTC.

V and J are TRBV7-2 and TRBJ1-6, with no clear D. Per germline, CDR1 SGHTA and CDR2 FQGNSA. CDR3 length: 12 residues. V was shortened by 2 bases and J by 9 bases, with 5 bases between the two germline ends. CDR3 loop: CASSLIGSPLHF. The DNA for the CDR3 is TGTGCCAGCAGCTTAATAGGTTCACCCCTCCACTTT.

This clonotype was seen repeatedly, ten times or more. The chain has TRBV10-3 and TRBJ1-4; D might be TRBD1 (6 bases). Per the germline V gene, CDR1 is ENHRY and CDR2 is SYGVKD. V lost 4 bases, J lost 3 bases, and 6 bases lay in between. The CDR3 has 13 amino acids. The CDR3 nucleotides are TGTGCCATCAGTGGGGGGCCTAATGAAAAACTGTTTTTT. It codes for CAISGGPNEKLFF.

The chain uses TRBV11-2 and TRBJ2-3; D unclear. V was shortened by 1 base and J by 4 bases, with 12 bases between the two germline ends. The CDR3 extends over 15 amino acids. CDR1 and CDR2 from the germline V gene are SGHAT and FQNNGV. Written as DNA, the CDR3 is TGTGCCAGCAGCTTAGTAGGGCAGCACGCAGATACGCAGTATTTT. Translation: CASSLVGQHADTQYF.